The source of this T cell receptor (beta chain) is a study of technical replicates of blood from a handful of donors. The protocol was immunoSEQ multiplex PCR, while the TCRdb copy is restricted to in-frame clones and leaves out a portion. The sample includes approximately 75,000 clones, roughly 90% of them seen just once. With 6 bases removed from V and 2 bases from J, the gap between germline ends came to 12 bases. The CDR3 consists of 14 residues. The germline V gene has CDR1 SGDLS and CDR2 YYNGEE. The sequence derives from a human donor in good health. The source material was T cells isolated from PBMCs. The rearrangement uses TRBV9 and TRBJ1-5, with no clear D. CDR3: CASNEGRGNQPQHF. The CDR3 DNA reads TGTGCCAGCAACGAGGGTCGGGGCAATCAGCCCCAGCATTTT.